A single T cell receptor beta chain is shown here with its context. The antigen is undetermined. This CDR3 has 14 amino acids. V lost 6 bases, J lost 9 bases, and 21 bases lay in between. Germline V gene sequence: CDR1 DFQATT, CDR2 SNEGSKA (reference sequence). The sample comes from a study of blood T cells in healthy people across ages. Study-level information: About one barcoded TCR beta cDNA was captured per two T cells.

Next came a second PCR, run for about 6 to 12 cycles, which used a sample-barcoded 5' primer along with a J-beta primer mix. Every cDNA molecule carried a tag from a template-switch adaptor bearing 12 random nucleotides. Using its own MiXCR run on the 5' RACE reads, TCRdb lists one record per CDR3 protein. The profile shows hundreds of thousands of distinct CDR3 sequences, roughly 43% of them singletons. Study outcomes and limitations: Older individuals had lower TCR beta diversity per million T cells (the decline was roughly linear).

The chain has TRBV20-1 and TRBJ2-1; weak D call: TRBD1 (5 bases). The clonotype was recovered from a man older than 75 in good health. Sequenced input: blood. DNA of the CDR3: TGCAGTGCAACAAAAACCCAGGGTTTCCGTGAGCAGTTCTTC. Protein product: CSATKTQGFREQFF.